A single sample gave rise to the 3 T cell receptor beta chains below, sequenced in a study of T cell changes during pregnancy in multiple sclerosis. Generated by immunoSEQ multiplex PCR, the TCRdb table keeps only in-frame clones and is missing some. The sample lists more than 35,000 clones; 91% were seen once. The sequenced sample was CD8+ T cells from peripheral blood mononuclear cells, obtained after pregnancy. These TCRs come from a female donor with multiple sclerosis, enrolled in a pregnancy study.

This sequence joins TRBV6-5 and TRBJ1-1; 9 positions agree with TRBD1. The germline gives CDR1 MNHEY, CDR2 SVGAGI. The CDR3 length is 14 residues. V trimming: 4 bases; J trimming: 6 bases; junction bases outside the gene matches: 6. The CDR3 DNA sequence: TGTGCCAGCAGTTCCGGGACAGGGTTGGCTGAAGCTTTCTTT. It codes for CASSSGTGLAEAFF.

The rearrangement uses TRBV5-1 and TRBJ2-7; 10 positions match TRBD1. V gave up 6 bases and J gave up 6 bases; unmatched junction bases: 6. The CDR3 loop spans 13 amino acids. Germline V gives CDR1 SGHRS, CDR2 YFSETQ. In DNA form, the CDR3 reads TGCGCCAGCAAGGGGACAGGGGAATTCGAGCAGTACTTC. Translation gives CASKGTGEFEQYF. Full variable domain (rest looked up from reference TRBV5-1 and TRBJ2-7): KAGVTQTPRYLIKTRGQQVTLSCSPISGHRSVSWYQQTPGQGLQFLFEYFSETQRNKGNFPGRFSGRQFSNSRSEMNVSTLELGDSALYLCASKGTGEFEQYFGPGTRLTVT.

J is TRBJ1-5 and V is TRBV19; 10 nucleotides match TRBD1. The CDR3 is 19 amino acids. Germline V gives CDR1 LNHDA, CDR2 SQIVND (reference sequence). The V gene end was trimmed by 1 base and the J gene end by 0 bases; junction bases not matched to a gene: 9. CDR3 in amino acids: CASSIGFDRGLYSNQPQHF. CDR3 nucleotide sequence: TGTGCCAGTAGTATAGGATTTGACAGGGGGCTGTATAGCAATCAGCCCCAGCATTTT.